Below, 2 T cell receptor beta chains from the same sample are listed, as sequenced in a study of cytomegalovirus exposure and HLA in healthy donors. PCR was performed using 60 Vbeta and 13 Jbeta primers. Sequencing was performed with immunoSEQ multiplex PCR; in TCRdb, only in-frame clones are kept and a portion is missing. The profile shows about 160,000 clones, 84% of them singletons. Input material: PBMCs. The receptors were gathered from a boy between 2 and 10 years old in good health and CMV-seronegative.

The V gene is TRBV10-3, the J gene TRBJ1-4; no firm D call. Trimming cost V 5 bases and J 3 bases, with 22 bases left between them. The CDR3 contains 18 residues. CDR1 and CDR2 from the germline V gene are ENHRY and SYGVKD. CDR3 nucleotide sequence: TGTGCCATCAGTTCGGGGAGCCGAGGGAGTTCCCCTAATGAAAAACTGTTTTTT. This sequence encodes CAISSGSRGSSPNEKLFF.

V gene TRBV7-3 combines with J gene TRBJ2-3; possible D gene TRBD1, 5 bases. CDR1 is SGHTA and CDR2 is FQGTGA in the germline V gene. Trimming took off 1 base at V and 5 bases at J, with 16 bases between the two ends. This CDR3 is 16 amino acids long. CDR3 in DNA: TGTGCCAGCAGCTTAAGTGGTGGGCAGGGTATAGATACGCAGTATTTT. This sequence encodes CASSLSGGQGIDTQYF.